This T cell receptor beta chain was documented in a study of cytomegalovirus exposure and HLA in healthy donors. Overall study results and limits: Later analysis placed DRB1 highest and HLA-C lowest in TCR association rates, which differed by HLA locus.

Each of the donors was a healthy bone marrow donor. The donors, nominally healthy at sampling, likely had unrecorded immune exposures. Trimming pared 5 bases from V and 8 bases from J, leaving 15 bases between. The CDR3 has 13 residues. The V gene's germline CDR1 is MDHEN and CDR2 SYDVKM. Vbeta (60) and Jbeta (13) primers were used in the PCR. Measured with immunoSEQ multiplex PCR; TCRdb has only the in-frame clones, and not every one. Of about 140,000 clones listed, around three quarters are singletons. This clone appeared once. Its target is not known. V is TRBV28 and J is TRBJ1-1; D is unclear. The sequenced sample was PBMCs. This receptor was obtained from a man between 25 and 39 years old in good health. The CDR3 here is CASSQPNPREAFF. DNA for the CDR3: TGTGCCAGCAGTCAACCCAACCCGCGAGAAGCTTTCTTT.